This passage covers 8 T cell receptor beta chains from one sample sequenced in a study of T-cell reconstitution after alpha-beta-depleted transplantation in children listed by TCRdb under 2016. Library preparation used PCR. Instrument used: Illumina HiSeq 2500. To normalize quantification of the TCRbeta repertoire, the TCR libraries were built with molecular barcoding that relied on unique molecular identifiers. Using fastp at Q25 and MiXCR, TCRdb reprocessed the public reads and kept productive beta chains. Rows with one shared CDR3 protein collapse into an entry with the most common genes and DNA. In all, the sample holds some 240,000 distinct CDR3 sequences, and approximately 9.7% of those were seen once. The ten largest account for about 4.8% of the sample. Sequenced here: PBMCs from the stem cell graft donor, sampled from the stem cell graft. Every receptor here comes from a human donor who donated a stem cell graft to a child with SCID.

This clonotype occurred many times. This rearrangement joins TRBV7-2 to TRBJ2-3; D might be TRBD2 (6 bases). The germline V and J ends were trimmed by 3 bases and 3 bases, with 19 bases remaining between them. CDR1 is SGHTA, CDR2 FQGNSA, per germline. CDR3 length: 17 amino acids. CDR3 bases: TGTGCCAGCAGCTTGAGGCCGGGAGCGGGTTTGACAGATACGCAGTATTTT. Translating gives CASSLRPGAGLTDTQYF.

At least ten counts were recorded for this clonotype. V usage is TRBV12-5 and J usage is TRBJ2-1; 8 bases fit TRBD2. Trimming removed 8 bases from V and 5 bases from J; junction bases left unmatched: 8. Germline values: CDR1 LGHNT, CDR2 FRNRAP. The CDR3 is made up of 14 amino acids. The CDR3 loop reads CASTGGSLHNEQFF. CDR3 coding DNA: TGTGCTAGTACGGGGGGGTCCCTCCACAATGAGCAGTTCTTC.

As concerns this clonotype: A read error may explain this, as a much larger clone is one base away. The CDR3 sequence: CASSSSGACYGYTF. CDR3 DNA sequence: TGTGCCAGCAGTTCTTCCGGGGCTTGCTATGGCTACACCTTC. The V and J genes are TRBV28 and TRBJ1-2, with D maybe TRBD1 (5 bases). Per germline, CDR1 MDHEN and CDR2 SYDVKM. V was clipped by 4 bases and J by 4 bases, with 13 bases between them. The CDR3 covers 14 residues.

This clonotype appeared many times. V is TRBV10-3 and J is TRBJ1-6; no reliable D call. Deletions cut 6 bases from V and 6 bases from J, with 15 bases between. The CDR3 is 15 amino acids. Germline CDR1 ENHRY, CDR2 SYGVKD. The CDR3 is CAIRSSGFSNSPLHF. The CDR3 DNA follows: TGTGCCATCAGGTCTAGCGGATTTTCTAATTCACCCCTCCACTTT.

This clonotype was seen at least ten times. The chain combines TRBV5-1 with TRBJ2-7; 9 bases map to TRBD1. CDR1 is SGHRS, CDR2 YFSETQ, per germline. V trimming: 4 bases; J trimming: 2 bases; junction bases outside the gene matches: 16. The length of the CDR3 is 18 residues. CDR3 bases: TGCGCCAGCAGCAAGGGACAGGGAAAAAGCCTTATTGCCTACGAGCAGTACTTC. The encoded protein is CASSKGQGKSLIAYEQYF.

This clonotype was counted many times. V gene TRBV6-5 combines with J gene TRBJ2-5; D uncertain. Germline lookup yields CDR1 MNHEY and CDR2 SVGAGI. The germline V and J ends were trimmed by 0 bases and 1 base, with 9 bases remaining between them. The CDR3 is 15 residues long. The DNA for the CDR3 is TGTGCCAGCAGTTACTCACACCTGGGCCAAGAGACCCAGTACTTC. Amino acids: CASSYSHLGQETQYF.

The sample holds many counts of this clonotype. The chain has TRBV4-1 and TRBJ1-2, with a possible D match to TRBD1 (5 bases). Trimming took 1 base from V and 4 from J, leaving 10 bases between them. Germline V gives CDR1 MGHRA, CDR2 YSYEKL. The CDR3 covers 14 residues. This CDR3 is CASSQGEGTYGYTF. DNA for the CDR3: TGCGCCAGCAGCCAAGGGGAGGGGACCTATGGCTACACCTTC.

This clonotype was seen at least ten times. The chain recombines TRBV7-8 with TRBJ2-7; D unresolved. Trimming took 1 base from V and 5 from J, leaving 9 bases between them. Germline values: CDR1 SGHVS, CDR2 FQNEAQ. This CDR3 is 13 amino acids long. The CDR3 coding sequence is TGTGCCAGCAGCTTAGGCACTATCCACGAGCAGTACTTC. Residues: CASSLGTIHEQYF.